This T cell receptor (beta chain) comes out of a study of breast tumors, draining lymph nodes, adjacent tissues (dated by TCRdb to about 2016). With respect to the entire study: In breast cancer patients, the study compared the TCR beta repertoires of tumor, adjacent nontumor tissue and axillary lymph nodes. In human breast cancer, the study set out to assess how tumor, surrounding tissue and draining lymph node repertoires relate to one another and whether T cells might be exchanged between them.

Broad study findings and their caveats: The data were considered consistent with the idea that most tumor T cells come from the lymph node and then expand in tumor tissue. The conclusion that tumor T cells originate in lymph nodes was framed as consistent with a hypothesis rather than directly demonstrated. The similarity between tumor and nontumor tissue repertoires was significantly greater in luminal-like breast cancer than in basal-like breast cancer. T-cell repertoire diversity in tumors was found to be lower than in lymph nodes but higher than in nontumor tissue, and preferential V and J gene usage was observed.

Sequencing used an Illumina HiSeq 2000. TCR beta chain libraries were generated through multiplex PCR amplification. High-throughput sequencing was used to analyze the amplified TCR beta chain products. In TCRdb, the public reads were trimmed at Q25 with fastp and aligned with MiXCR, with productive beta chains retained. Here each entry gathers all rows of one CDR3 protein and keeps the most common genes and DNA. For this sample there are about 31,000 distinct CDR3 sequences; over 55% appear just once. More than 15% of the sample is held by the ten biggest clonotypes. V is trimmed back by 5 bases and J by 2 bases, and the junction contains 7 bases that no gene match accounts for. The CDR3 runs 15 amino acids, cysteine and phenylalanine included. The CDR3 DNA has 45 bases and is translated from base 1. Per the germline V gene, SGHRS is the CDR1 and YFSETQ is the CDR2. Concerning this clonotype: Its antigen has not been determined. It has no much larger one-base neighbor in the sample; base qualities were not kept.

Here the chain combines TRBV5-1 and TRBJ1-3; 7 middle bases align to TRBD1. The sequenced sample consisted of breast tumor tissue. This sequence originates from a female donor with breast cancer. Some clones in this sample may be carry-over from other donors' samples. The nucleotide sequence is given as TGCGCCAGCAGAAAAGACAGGGCTCCTGGAAACACCATATATTTT. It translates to CASRKDRAPGNTIYF.